A single sample is the source of the 20 T cell receptor beta chains below, sequenced in a study of cytomegalovirus exposure and HLA in healthy donors (TCRdb year 2017). Libraries were prepared through the immunoSEQ multiplex PCR assay. Drawn from immuneACCESS, this table holds only the in-frame rearrangements with V and J called that TCRdb kept. Clones are partly lost; checked studies trace under half to an unresolved V gene and leave the rest unexplained. The sample table records some 90,000 clones; around nine tenths of these occur just once. The ten most abundant clones make up roughly 3.9% of the sample. The sample consisted of PBMCs. The receptors come from a woman in her 30s in good health and CMV-seronegative.

The chain uses TRBV27 and TRBJ2-3; 14 nucleotides match TRBD2. The CDR3 runs 18 residues. Germline V lookup: CDR1 MNHEY, CDR2 SMNVEV (reference sequence). V gave up 6 bases and J gave up 4 bases; unmatched junction bases: 12. CDR3 amino acids: CASRARTSGRIGSDTQYF. Here the CDR3 DNA reads TGTGCCAGCAGGGCCCGGACTAGCGGGAGGATCGGGTCAGATACGCAGTATTTT.

The gene calls are TRBV1 and TRBJ2-6; the table gives TRBD2 as D, unverified against the DNA. TRBV1 represents a pseudogene. The CDR3 spans 19 residues. CDR3: CTSSHVVSGSPGGANVLTF. The CDR3 coding sequence is TGCACCAGCAGCCACGTTGTTAGCGGCTCGCCGGGTGGGGCCAACGTCCTGACTTTC.

The V and J genes are TRBV18 and TRBJ1-2; D is undetermined. The V gene lost 4 bases and the J gene lost 1 base, with 13 bases spanning the gap. Germline V CDR1 and CDR2: KGHSH, LQKENI. The CDR3 runs to 15 residues. CDR3 coding DNA: TGTGCCAGCTCACAATCGGGTGGACTTAACTATGGCTACACCTTC. This sequence encodes CASSQSGGLNYGYTF.

The V call is TRBV27, the J call TRBJ2-7; TRBD1 aligns across 11 bases. This CDR3 spans 15 amino acids. J lost 3 bases, V lost 7 bases, and 8 bases had no gene match. Per the germline V gene, CDR1 is MNHEY and CDR2 is SMNVEV (reference sequence). The CDR3 loop reads CASTSSGTGGYEQYF. Written as DNA, the CDR3 is TGTGCCAGCACATCTTCCGGGACAGGGGGCTACGAGCAGTACTTC.

V usage is TRBV5-1 and J usage is TRBJ1-2, with D maybe TRBD1 (5 bases). V was shortened by 3 bases and J by 1 base, with 19 bases between the two germline ends. The germline gives CDR1 SGHRS, CDR2 YFSETQ. This CDR3 region has 17 residues. CDR3 DNA: TGCGCCAGCAGCTGGGAACAGATAAGGGGAAATAACTATGGCTACACCTTC. It translates to CASSWEQIRGNNYGYTF.

V gene TRBV4-1 combines with J gene TRBJ2-7, with D possibly being TRBD2 (5 bases). Germline loops: CDR1 MGHRA, CDR2 YSYEKL. The CDR3 has 16 amino acids. Trimming removed 0 bases at V and 6 bases at J, with 18 bases between. The DNA of the CDR3 is TGCGCCAGCAGCCAAGAAAAACCGCCGGCGGGTTTCGAGCAGTACTTC. Encoded protein: CASSQEKPPAGFEQYF.

The chain uses TRBV6-1 and TRBJ2-7; the match to TRBD2 covers 11 bases. Germline V CDR1 and CDR2: MNHNS, SASEGT. The CDR3 length is 15 residues. After removal of 2 bases from V and 6 bases from J, the junction contained 6 bases not matched to a gene. The DNA for the CDR3 is TGTGCCAGCAGTGAATTCGGACTAGCGGGTACCGAGCAGTACTTC. This sequence encodes CASSEFGLAGTEQYF.

The rearrangement uses TRBV27 and TRBJ2-5; D is possibly TRBD2 (6 bases). Germline CDR1 reads MNHEY; CDR2 reads SMNVEV (reference sequence). Trimming removed 7 bases from V and 7 bases from J, with 19 bases in between. There are 14 residues in the CDR3. As DNA, the CDR3 is TGTGCCAGCACGTCCCTAGCGAGTGGGGGGACCCAGTACTTC. Amino acids: CASTSLASGGTQYF.

The V gene is TRBV2, the J gene TRBJ2-5; D is possibly TRBD1 (6 bases). The J call may not be correct, given that the DNA end is closer to TRBJ2-7. Germline assignment: CDR1 SNHLY and CDR2 FYNNEI. This CDR3 spans 14 amino acids. The CDR3 sequence is CASSGWGLAYEQYF. CDR3 nucleotide sequence: TGTGCCAGCAGTGGTTGGGGGCTTGCCTACGAGCAGTACTTC.

The chain carries TRBV11-2 and TRBJ2-3; TRBD2 might be the D (7 bases). V lost 5 bases and J 4 bases, leaving 13 bases between the germline ends. This CDR3 region has 14 residues. CDR1 is SGHAT, CDR2 FQNNGV, per germline. CDR3 DNA sequence: TGTGCCAGCAGCCAGGTGGGGGGGCCAGATACGCAGTATTTT. It translates to CASSQVGGPDTQYF.

The DNA for the CDR3 is TGCGCCAGCAGCCATCTAGGGAACACTGAAGCTTTCTTT. Amino acids: CASSHLGNTEAFF. The rearrangement joins TRBV4-3 to TRBJ1-1, with D unclear. Germline assignment: CDR1 LGHNA and CDR2 YSLEER. Trimming removed 3 bases at V and 1 base at J, with 6 bases between. The CDR3 contains 13 residues.

The genes are TRBV19 and TRBJ2-7; 8 bases are a match to TRBD1. The CDR3 sequence is 16 residues long. The V gene's germline CDR1 is LNHDA and CDR2 SQIVND (reference sequence). The junction had 11 bases not matched to a gene; V was cut back by 5 bases and J by 2 bases. CDR3 in amino acids: CASSPPRGLATYEQYF. For the CDR3, the DNA is TGTGCCAGTAGTCCCCCCAGGGGGCTGGCAACCTACGAGCAGTACTTC.

The chain employs TRBV19 and TRBJ1-4, with D uncertain. V lost 3 bases and J 0 bases, leaving 5 bases between the germline ends. Per germline, CDR1 LNHDA and CDR2 SQIVND (reference sequence). CDR3 length: 14 amino acids. CDR3: CASSIRPTNEKLFF. CDR3 sequence (DNA): TGTGCCAGTAGTATTCGTCCAACTAATGAAAAACTGTTTTTT.

The V call is TRBV18, the J call TRBJ2-7; possible D gene TRBD1, 6 bases. CDR1 is KGHSH, CDR2 LQKENI, per germline. V was trimmed by 4 bases and J by 4 bases, leaving 20 bases between them. The length of the CDR3 is 16 residues. DNA of the CDR3: TGTGCCAGCTCACGGGAAACCGGGACATATGCATACGAGCAGTACTTC. As protein: CASSRETGTYAYEQYF.

This chain joins TRBV18 and TRBJ2-3, with 10 bases lining up with TRBD2. The CDR3 runs 16 residues. V lost 3 bases, J lost 7 bases, and 10 bases stayed unmatched. Germline CDR1 and CDR2: KGHSH and LQKENI. CDR3: CASSPPKREGFYTQYF. The CDR3 DNA reads TGTGCCAGCTCACCTCCCAAGCGGGAGGGCTTTTATACGCAGTATTTT.

The rearrangement links TRBV7-6 to TRBJ2-1; the D gene is possibly TRBD2 (5 bases). From germline, CDR1 is SGHVS and CDR2 FNYEAQ. Trimming removed 0 bases at V and 4 bases at J, with 19 bases between. The CDR3 consists of 18 residues. The CDR3 spells CASSLADGRALGYNEQFF. CDR3 sequence (DNA): TGTGCCAGCAGCTTAGCGGATGGGCGGGCTTTGGGATACAATGAGCAGTTCTTC.

The chain recombines TRBV7-9 with TRBJ2-2; perhaps TRBD1 as D (6 bases). Trimming removed 4 bases at V and 7 bases at J, with 10 bases between. Per the germline V gene, CDR1 is SEHNR and CDR2 is FQNEAQ (reference sequence). This CDR3 has 13 amino acids. CDR3: CASSYRANGELFF. The DNA for the CDR3 is TGTGCCAGCAGCTACAGGGCGAACGGGGAGCTGTTTTTT.

The CDR3 nucleotides are TGCGCCAGCACCTGGGACAGAGCAATTCAGCCCCAGCATTTT. The encoded protein is CASTWDRAIQPQHF. The chain links TRBV4-1 to TRBJ1-5, with 7 bases matching TRBD1. The V gene's germline CDR1 is MGHRA and CDR2 YSYEKL. V lost 7 bases, J lost 6 bases, and 9 bases stayed unmatched. The CDR3 runs to 14 residues.

V and J are TRBV15 and TRBJ2-7, with D perhaps matching TRBD2 (6 bases). V lost 0 bases to trimming and J lost 2 bases, with 8 bases between them. The germline gives CDR1 LNHNV, CDR2 YYDKDF (reference sequence). The CDR3 totals 14 residues. The DNA for the CDR3 is TGTGCCACCAGCAGAGATCGGGGGACCTACGAGCAGTACTTC. Translated: CATSRDRGTYEQYF.

This clone was seen a single time. This chain uses TRBV7-6 with TRBJ1-2; the D is unclear. Germline CDR1 SGHVS, CDR2 FNYEAQ. This CDR3 region has 13 residues. The germline V and J ends were trimmed by 1 base and 3 bases, with 6 bases remaining between them. The DNA for the CDR3 is TGTGCCAGCAGCTTAGGGAGGCACTATGGCTACACCTTC. It specifies CASSLGRHYGYTF. Supplemented by reference TRBV7-6 and TRBJ1-2, the full variable domain reads GAGVSQSPRYKVTKRGQDVALRCDPISGHVSLYWYRQALGQGPEFLTYFNYEAQQDKSGLPNDRFSAERPEGSISTLTIQRTEQRDSAMYRCASSLGRHYGYTFGSGTRLTVV.